The 4 T cell receptor beta chains presented below share a single source sample, sequenced in a study of regulatory T cells in long-lasting Graves disease. Time point of the sample: newly diagnosed GD, antithyroid drugs for less than 3 months. Isolated PBMC RNA provided the starting material for the TCR library. Both iRepertoire HTBI primers and Arm-PCR of CDR3 regions were used to build the TCR beta libraries. Using its own MiXCR run on the multiplex PCR reads, TCRdb lists one record per CDR3 protein. The repertoire holds under 800,000 distinct CDR3 sequences, with 15% to 20% as singletons. The sample was also reused in another study, on T cells in Graves' hyperthyroidism and ophthalmopathy.

Sequenced here: peripheral blood mononuclear cells (PBMCs), sampled at new diagnosis, from a patient treated with antithyroid drugs. Receptor source: a woman younger than 45 with Graves disease.

This CDR3 is CASSLAGFIGELFF. DNA for the CDR3: TGTGCCAGCAGCTTAGCAGGGTTCATCGGGGAGCTGTTTTTT. J is TRBJ2-2 and V is TRBV7-2; D gene unclear. From germline, CDR1 is SGHTA and CDR2 FQGNSA. The CDR3 has 14 residues. Trimming stripped 0 bases from V and 7 bases from J, with 9 bases between.

This clonotype came up many times. The V and J genes are TRBV2 and TRBJ2-3; D could derive from TRBD1 or TRBD2 (5 bases each). This CDR3 is 13 amino acids long. V was cut by 6 bases and J by 6 bases, with 13 bases left in between. Germline loops: CDR1 SNHLY, CDR2 FYNNEI. The CDR3: CASSPMGVDTQYF. The CDR3 region has the DNA TGTGCCAGCAGCCCCATGGGGGTCGATACGCAGTATTTT.

This clonotype was picked up a small number of times. The chain employs TRBV12-5 and TRBJ2-1; D unclear. CDR1 and CDR2 (germline): LGHNT, FRNRAP. The CDR3 spans 13 residues. Trimming removed 2 bases from V and 10 bases from J, with 12 bases in between. The CDR3 DNA follows: TGTGCTAGTGGTTTGACCGATCGGGCCGAGCAGTTCTTC. It encodes CASGLTDRAEQFF.

This clonotype was seen at least ten times. In nucleotides, the CDR3 is TGTGCCAGCGGGGCGGGGACGAGTCAGCCCCAGCATTTT. Protein sequence: CASGAGTSQPQHF. The chain uses TRBV28 and TRBJ1-5, with D tentatively TRBD1 (5 bases). V was trimmed by 8 bases and J by 6 bases, leaving 14 bases between them. The germline V gene has CDR1 MDHEN and CDR2 SYDVKM. The CDR3 loop spans 13 amino acids.